A single sample is the source of the 21 T cell receptor beta chains below, sequenced in a study of CD4 and CD8 cells across lung adenocarcinoma regions listed by TCRdb under 2018. Receptor amplification or capture employed PCR. Sequenced using a HiSeq X Ten. Starting from the raw public reads, TCRdb applied fastp trimming at Q25, assembled clones with MiXCR and retained in-frame beta chains. Rows with one shared CDR3 protein collapse into an entry with the most common genes and DNA. For this sample there are approximately 12,000 distinct CDR3 sequences; roughly 51% appear just once. The ten biggest clones cover about a third of the sample. Sequences were obtained from CD8+ T cells from the center of a lung tumor. This specimen's cell subset or site label, interpreted: tumor center region. These receptors were taken from a female donor with lung adenocarcinoma. The CD4 and CD8 labels of this study may be unreliable.

This rearrangement joins TRBV6-1 to TRBJ2-1; weak D call: TRBD1 (5 bases). The germline V and J ends were trimmed by 5 bases and 8 bases, with 10 bases remaining between them. The CDR3 is made up of 12 amino acids. CDR1 and CDR2 from the germline V gene are MNHNS and SASEGT. The CDR3 coding sequence is TGTGCCAGCAGTACCCAAGGGGATGAGCAGTTCTTC. Its protein product is CASSTQGDEQFF.

This clonotype turned up a few times. The V and J genes are TRBV6-5 and TRBJ1-5, with D hard to call. Trimming shortened V by 2 bases and J by 6 bases, and 5 bases separated the two germline ends. This CDR3 spans 12 amino acids. Germline values: CDR1 MNHEY, CDR2 SVGAGI. CDR3 in DNA: TGTGCCAGCAGTTACCCGAGTCAGCCCCAGCATTTT. This gives the protein CASSYPSQPQHF.

The chain combines TRBV6-1 with TRBJ1-1; 8 nucleotides match TRBD1. The germline V gene encodes CDR1 MNHNS and CDR2 SASEGT. This CDR3 contains 16 residues. V shed 6 bases, J shed 4 bases, and the junction held 13 bases outside the gene matches. CDR3 bases: TGTGCCAGCAGGAAGCAGGACAGGGTTGTGAGCACTGAAGCTTTCTTT. Translating gives CASRKQDRVVSTEAFF.

With respect to this clonotype: One end of the junction varies from germline; a read error may be responsible. V usage is TRBV6-1 and J usage is TRBJ2-3; 9 bases map to TRBD2. This CDR3 has 18 amino acids. Germline V lookup: CDR1 MNHNS, CDR2 SASEGT. DNA for the CDR3: TGTGCCAGCAGTGATGCGGGGGGGGGGGCGCTTCCCACAGAGACGCAGTATTTC. Protein: CASSDAGGGALPTETQYF.

Comments on this clonotype: The junction departs from the called germline gene at one end, perhaps through a read error. The chain has TRBV27 and TRBJ2-5; the match to TRBD2 covers 8 bases. The germline V gene has CDR1 MNHEY and CDR2 SMNVEV (reference sequence). This CDR3 is 14 amino acids long. Here the CDR3 DNA reads TGTGCGAGCAGCGGGGGCGGGGACCCAGATACGCAGTACTTT. It translates to CASSGGGDPDTQYF.

This clonotype has more than one count but fewer than ten. This chain uses TRBV27 with TRBJ1-1, with D possibly being TRBD1 (5 bases). This CDR3 spans 14 amino acids. The germline V gene has CDR1 MNHEY and CDR2 SMNVEV (reference sequence). The V and J ends lost 3 bases and 2 bases respectively, with 10 bases between them. CDR3 in DNA: TGTGCCAGCAGTTTGGGGGTAGGAAACACTGAAGCTTTCTTT. Its translation: CASSLGVGNTEAFF.

This rearrangement joins TRBV10-2 to TRBJ1-2; a weak D match, TRBD1 (5 bases). Trimming took 0 bases from V and 4 from J, leaving 21 bases between them. Germline CDR1 and CDR2: WSHSY and SAAADI. The CDR3 is 18 amino acids. CDR3 nucleotides: TGCGCCAGCAGTGAGTCCCCATGGGGGGACGGAGGGACCTATGGCTACACCTTC. Its translation is CASSESPWGDGGTYGYTF.

This clonotype was seen a handful of times. This chain joins TRBV6-1 and TRBJ2-1; D call uncertain. There are 12 residues in the CDR3. Germline CDR1 and CDR2: MNHNS and SASEGT. The germline V and J ends were trimmed by 7 bases and 6 bases, with 10 bases remaining between them. CDR3 DNA sequence: TGTGCCAGCACCCCCGAGTTCAATGAGCAGTTCTTC. This translates into CASTPEFNEQFF.

CDR3 in DNA: TGCAGTGCCGCCCCCCCCCGGGCCGCCACAGATACGCAGTATTTT. Encoded protein: CSAAPPRAATDTQYF. The V and J genes are TRBV20-1 and TRBJ2-3; D unresolved. This CDR3 is built from 15 residues. V shed 6 bases and J shed 2 bases, with 18 bases lying between them. CDR1 is DFQATT, CDR2 SNEGSKA, per germline (reference sequence).

This clonotype was detected ten times or more. This chain links TRBV27 with TRBJ2-4, with a tentative D call TRBD2 (5 bases). The CDR3 extends over 16 amino acids. V gave up 6 bases and J gave up 3 bases, with 18 bases separating them. Germline V CDR1 and CDR2: MNHEY, SMNVEV (reference sequence). The DNA of the CDR3 is TGTGCCAGCAGAAAACAAGGACTGTCCAACAAAAACATTCAGTACTTC. Translation gives CASRKQGLSNKNIQYF.

This clonotype was seen a few times. The chain uses TRBV27 and TRBJ1-2; perhaps TRBD1 as D (6 bases). In germline, CDR1 is MNHEY, CDR2 SMNVEV (reference sequence). V was trimmed by 5 bases and J by 7 bases, leaving 8 bases between them. The CDR3 covers 11 residues. CDR3 nucleotides: TGTGCCAGCAGTAAACAGGGTGGCTACACCTTC. Translated: CASSKQGGYTF.

This chain joins TRBV12-3 or TRBV12-4 and TRBJ2-1; 13 bases line up with TRBD2. J was trimmed by 10 bases and V by 6 bases; bases with no gene match: 6. The CDR3 sequence is 14 residues long. CDR3: CASRAGLAGSEQFF. The CDR3 DNA follows: TGTGCCAGCAGGGCGGGACTAGCGGGATCCGAGCAGTTCTTC.

The chain's CDR3 is CASSAYGYTF. CDR3 DNA sequence: TGTGCCAGCAGTGCTTATGGCTACACCTTC. J is TRBJ1-2 and V is TRBV6-1; D gene unclear. Germline V lookup: CDR1 MNHNS, CDR2 SASEGT. CDR3 length: 10 residues. Trimming removed 4 bases at V and 5 bases at J, with 2 bases between.

This clonotype came up many times. A read error may be the cause here, since a much bigger clone is one base away. The rearrangement uses TRBV6-5 and TRBJ2-1; D is uncertain. The germline CDR1 and CDR2 sequences are MNHEY and SVGAGI. Trimming removed 2 bases at V and 10 bases at J, with 21 bases between. The CDR3 loop spans 16 amino acids. The CDR3 bases are TGTGCCAGCAGTTACGAGTGGCGCAAAGTCCCCTACGAGCAGTTCTTC. Translation gives CASSYEWRKVPYEQFF.

The gene calls are TRBV10-3 and TRBJ2-4, with D possibly being TRBD1 or TRBD2 (5 bases each). V lost 10 bases, J lost 8 bases, and 18 bases lay in between. CDR1 and CDR2 (germline): ENHRY, SYGVKD. CDR3 length: 13 residues. The CDR3 here is CATGLTAGDIQYF. In nucleotides, the CDR3 is TGTGCCACGGGGCTGACAGCCGGCGACATTCAGTACTTC.

This clonotype was counted only a few times. An end of the junction differs from the germline gene, which may be a read error. This chain uses TRBV4-1 with TRBJ2-1; 11 bases fit TRBD1. The CDR3 is 15 amino acids. The V gene's germline CDR1 is MGHRA and CDR2 YSYEKL. This chain's CDR3 is CASSQGTGGYNEQFF. For the CDR3, the DNA is TGCGCCAGCAGTCAAGGGACAGGGGGCTACAATGAGCAGTTCTTC.

As concerns this clonotype: One end of the junction does not line up with germline, which may come from a read error. This chain joins TRBV6-1 and TRBJ2-3; D ambiguous. The V gene's germline CDR1 is MNHNS and CDR2 SASEGT. The CDR3 has 15 amino acids. CDR3 DNA sequence: TGTGCCAGGAGCTTCTACGGTATGAGCAGAAATACGCAGTACTTT. Translated: CARSFYGMSRNTQYF.

Details on this clonotype: Germline is not matched at one junction end, which may reflect a read error. V is TRBV6-1 and J is TRBJ2-3; tentatively, D is TRBD2 (5 bases). Germline lookup yields CDR1 MNHNS and CDR2 SASEGT. CDR3 length equals 15 residues. The CDR3 here is CASSSVACSKDTQYF. The CDR3 bases are TGTGCCAGCAGTAGCGTAGCGTGTAGCAAAGATACGCAGTACTTT.

V usage is TRBV7-6 and J usage is TRBJ2-3, with TRBD2 identical over 8 bases. The CDR3 covers 16 residues. After removal of 3 bases from V and 6 bases from J, the junction contained 11 bases not matched to a gene. CDR1 is SGHVS, CDR2 FNYEAQ, per germline. The CDR3: CASSFDEREPADTQYF. The CDR3 DNA reads as TGTGCCAGCAGCTTCGACGAGCGGGAGCCGGCCGATACGCAGTATTTT.

This clonotype has just a few counts. The J gene is TRBJ2-5, the V gene TRBV6-5; possible D gene TRBD1, 6 bases. CDR3 length: 14 residues. V was shortened by 0 bases and J by 1 base, with 6 bases between the two germline ends. Germline loops: CDR1 MNHEY, CDR2 SVGAGI. The CDR3 spells CASSYSGAQETQYF. DNA for the CDR3: TGTGCCAGCAGTTACTCGGGGGCCCAAGAGACCCAGTACTTC.

This rearrangement joins TRBV6-1 to TRBJ2-3; no clear D. Trimming removed 9 bases from V and 4 bases from J, with 5 bases in between. Per germline, CDR1 MNHNS and CDR2 SASEGT. CDR3 size: 10 residues. CDR3 protein: CASGSDTQYF. CDR3 coding DNA: TGTGCCAGTGGGTCAGATACGCAGTATTTT.